This TCR beta chain was sequenced in a study of immune characterization of retroperitoneal liposarcoma. The germline gives CDR1 MNHEY, CDR2 SMNVEV (reference sequence). Trimming took 5 bases from V and 5 from J; bases not matched to a gene: 0. The CDR3 contains 14 residues. Each CDR3 protein gets one entry after TCRdb re-called the PCR reads with MiXCR. The data contain approximately 9,300 distinct CDR3 sequences, over 35% of them singletons. The TCR originated in a male donor with retroperitoneal liposarcoma. The chain couples TRBV27 to TRBJ2-1; 13 nucleotides agree with TRBD2. The sample taken for sequencing was tumor tissue. CDR3 coding DNA: TGTGCCAGCAGTGGACTAGCGGGAGACAATGAGCAGTTCTTC. Translating gives CASSGLAGDNEQFF.